This T cell receptor beta chain is drawn from a study of spatial heterogeneity in lung cancer. Study as a whole: Detected sequences consistently included more beta-chain ones than alpha-chain ones. Each unique TCR and UMI combination was seen more than ten times on average in raw reads.

Every cDNA TCR molecule received its own unique molecular identifier. Using its own MiXCR run on the 5' RACE reads, TCRdb lists one record per CDR3 protein. The profile shows roughly 54,000 distinct CDR3 sequences, 7.5% to 9% of them singletons. This clonotype has more than one count but fewer than ten. The antigen is undetermined. The ends were cut back, 1 base at V and 5 bases at J, with 11 bases in the middle. In germline, CDR1 is MDHEN, CDR2 SYDVKM. The CDR3 consists of 14 residues. Study-wide results and limits: Blood carried ubiquitous expanded tumor TCRs more at resection than follow-up.

Time point given: sample taken at primary tumor resection. Unsorted samples of tumor, nontumor lung or frozen PBMC had their whole RNA sequenced. This sample comprised PBMCs, obtained at surgery. The genes are TRBV28 and TRBJ2-5; D unclear. This clonotype originated in a female donor with early-stage non-small cell lung cancer. CDR3 amino acids: CASSLSGTRETQYF. CDR3 coding DNA: TGTGCCAGCAGTTTATCGGGTACGCGGGAGACCCAGTACTTC.